This TCR beta chain was documented in a study of vaccination and CD4 T cells after COVID-19. Background on the study: The stimulus for the cells was overlapping spike peptides derived from SARS-CoV-2, HCoV-NL63, HCoV-OC43 and HCoV-229E. General study points: It was found that, in convalescent patients, 304 of 307 vaccine-specific clones were spike mono-reactive.

Sample treatment: roughly 10-day PBMC culture with coronavirus spike peptide pools or control peptides (ViraFEST assay). Via ViraFEST, peptide pools expanded antigen-specific T cells before TCR sequencing. Worth noting for this clonotype: Its antigen remains unidentified.

CDR1 and CDR2 (germline): ENHRY, SYGVKD. The CDR3 spans 15 residues. The V segment lost 11 bases and the J segment 6 bases; nucleotides outside the gene matches: 15. Researchers used the Oncomine TCR Beta short-read assay to sequence DNA from cultured CD4+ T cells. Each CDR3 protein gets one entry after TCRdb re-called the PCR reads with MiXCR. The data show about 9,100 distinct CDR3 sequences, about 70% seen once. Sequenced material: CD4+ T cells from blood, cultured in vitro. This chain connects TRBV10-3 to TRBJ2-2, with 7 bases fitting TRBD2. The origin of this receptor is a human donor who had recovered from COVID-19. CDR3 amino acids: CASQSVGEGPGELFF. CDR3 in DNA: TGTGCCTCACAATCTGTCGGGGAGGGCCCCGGGGAGCTGTTTTTT.